This T cell receptor beta chain comes out of a study of cytomegalovirus exposure and HLA in healthy donors. Study-wide points: Specificity of a few CMV-associated chains for CMV antigens was verified in vitro.

The V gene end was trimmed by 6 bases and the J gene end by 5 bases; junction bases not matched to a gene: 8. Germline CDR1 ENHRY, CDR2 SYGVKD. The length of the CDR3 is 15 residues. Produced via immunoSEQ multiplex PCR; TCRdb's table is partial and in-frame only. The sample records more than 300,000 clones, 86% being singletons. Details on this clone: The antigen remains undetermined.

Material for sequencing was PBMCs. The rearrangement links TRBV10-3 to TRBJ2-5, with 11 bases lining up with TRBD1. The clonotype was recovered from a woman between 18 and 29 years old in good health and CMV-seronegative. The chain's CDR3 is CAIRRTGGDRETQYF. The DNA for the CDR3 is TGTGCCATCAGGAGGACAGGGGGCGATCGGGAGACCCAGTACTTC.